This T cell receptor (beta chain) was identified during a study of blood T cell repertoires in COVID-19. Study background: PBMCs, B-cell-depleted T cells, or T cells were the source of the cDNA or gDNA that made up the material.

Produced via immunoSEQ multiplex PCR; TCRdb's table is partial and in-frame only. The sample lists about 190,000 clones, about 88% occurring once. This CDR3 region has 15 residues. V lost 7 bases, J lost 5 bases, and 18 bases lay in between. Germline-derived CDR1 and CDR2 are KGHSH and LQKENI. The sample was peripheral blood. The chain employs TRBV18 and TRBJ2-1; D is undetermined. This sequence was found in a man between 25 and 39 years old with acute or convalescent COVID-19. The CDR3 DNA sequence: TGTGCCAGCTTAGCCTCGGGTAGTCTCCACAATGAGCAGTTCTTC. Translating gives CASLASGSLHNEQFF.